Below are 20 T cell receptor beta chains sequenced from a single sample in a study of breast tumors, draining lymph nodes, adjacent tissues. TCRdb redid the calling of the multiplex PCR reads with MiXCR, one entry per CDR3 protein. The sample lists some 38,000 distinct CDR3 sequences, 36% seen once, with roughly a tenth in the top ten. The sequenced sample consisted of breast tumor tissue. The receptor source for this set is a female donor with breast cancer. Some clones in this sample may be carry-over from other donors' samples.

This clonotype appeared many times. The chain is built from TRBV6-5 and TRBJ1-4, with 9 bases lining up with TRBD1. Germline V CDR1 and CDR2: MNHEY, SVGAGI. With V trimmed by 2 bases and J by 5 bases, 6 bases remained unmatched. The CDR3 consists of 16 residues. The CDR3 here is CASSYRTGTGNEKLFF. The CDR3 DNA follows: TGTGCCAGCAGTTACAGAACCGGGACAGGGAATGAAAAACTGTTTTTT.

This clonotype was seen more than once but under ten times. Given the absence of the conserved phenylalanine or tryptophan at the CDR3 end, a read error is likely. The chain combines TRBV6-1 with TRBJ2-7, with 7 bases aligning to TRBD2. V trimming: 8 bases; J trimming: 1 base; junction bases outside the gene matches: 5. Germline CDR1 and CDR2: MNHNS and SASEGT. This CDR3 comprises 13 residues. CDR3 region: CASASGLSYEQYL. The CDR3 nucleotides are TGTGCCAGCGCTAGCGGACTGTCCTACGAGCAGTACCTC.

At least ten counts were recorded for this clonotype. This rearrangement joins TRBV7-2 to TRBJ2-3; 8 positions agree with TRBD2. Germline V gives CDR1 SGHTA, CDR2 FQGNSA. V shed 1 base, J shed 5 bases, and the junction held 8 bases outside the gene matches. The CDR3 contains 16 residues. The CDR3 loop reads CASSLGGSGMRDTQYF. The DNA of the CDR3 is TGTGCCAGCAGCTTAGGGGGTAGCGGGATGCGAGATACGCAGTATTTT.

As for this clonotype: A much larger clone differs by one base, so this may be a read error. CDR3 DNA: TGTGCCAGCAGTAGAGAACGACAAGGGGCCATGTATTTT. Protein: CASSRERQGAMYF. V is TRBV6-6 and J is TRBJ1-3, with D perhaps TRBD1 (5 bases). This CDR3 has 13 amino acids. CDR1 is MNHNY, CDR2 SVGAGI, per germline (reference sequence).

Ten or more counts support this clonotype. The V call is TRBV4-3, the J call TRBJ2-7; D ambiguous. Per germline, CDR1 LGHNA and CDR2 YSLEER. This CDR3 has 14 residues. Trimming stripped 2 bases from V and 3 bases from J, with 11 bases between. CDR3 in amino acids: CASSQQGFGYEQYF. For the CDR3, the DNA is TGCGCCAGCAGCCAACAAGGGTTCGGCTACGAGCAGTACTTC.

Comment on this clonotype: The junction departs from the called germline gene at one end, perhaps through a read error. The chain carries TRBV12-3 or TRBV12-4 and TRBJ1-2, with TRBD1 matching 11 bases. The length of the CDR3 is 15 residues. CDR3: CASRFRDRGNYGYTF. CDR3 bases: TGTGCCAGCCGTTTCCGGGACAGGGGGAACTATGGCTACACCTTC.

This clonotype was detected ten times or more. This rearrangement joins TRBV20-1 to TRBJ2-7, with D hard to call. Germline V gene lookup returns CDR1 DFQATT and CDR2 SNEGSKA (reference sequence). V lost 3 bases, J lost 2 bases, and 11 bases lay in between. The CDR3 has 13 residues. CDR3 loop: CSASEGWTYEQYF. The CDR3 DNA follows: TGCAGTGCTAGTGAAGGGTGGACCTACGAGCAGTACTTC.

This clonotype was seen ten or more times. The V gene is TRBV5-1, the J gene TRBJ2-3; D not resolved. V shed 0 bases and J shed 2 bases, with 10 bases lying between them. The CDR3 runs to 15 residues. Germline V gene lookup returns CDR1 SGHRS and CDR2 YFSETQ. CDR3 amino acids: CASSLGSHNTDTQYF. The CDR3 DNA reads TGCGCCAGCAGCTTGGGATCGCATAACACAGATACGCAGTATTTT. The full variable domain, with the rest looked up from reference TRBV5-1 and TRBJ2-3, is KAGVTQTPRYLIKTRGQQVTLSCSPISGHRSVSWYQQTPGQGLQFLFEYFSETQRNKGNFPGRFSGRQFSNSRSEMNVSTLELGDSALYLCASSLGSHNTDTQYFGPGTRLTVL.

This rearrangement joins TRBV2 to TRBJ1-2, with 9 bases aligning to TRBD1. The CDR3 sequence is 13 residues long. J gave up 7 bases and V 6 bases, and 6 bases lay outside the gene matches. The germline CDR1 and CDR2 sequences are SNHLY and FYNNEI. The chain's CDR3 is CASRRTGERGYTF. The DNA for the CDR3 is TGTGCCAGCAGAAGGACAGGGGAGCGTGGCTACACCTTC.

This clonotype was seen at least ten times. The genes are TRBV2 and TRBJ1-3; D not resolved. V was cut by 5 bases and J by 9 bases, with 14 bases left in between. CDR3 length: 13 amino acids. In germline, CDR1 is SNHLY, CDR2 FYNNEI. CDR3 loop: CASSLRERGTIYF. For the CDR3, the DNA is TGTGCCAGCAGTCTTCGGGAGCGCGGCACCATATATTTT.

J is TRBJ1-1 and V is TRBV7-9; no definite D call. The germline V gene has CDR1 SEHNR and CDR2 FQNEAQ (reference sequence). V was clipped by 2 bases and J by 0 bases, with 10 bases between them. This CDR3 comprises 15 residues. The CDR3, as DNA: TGTGCCAGCAGCTTACCGGGTGCGGTGAACACTGAAGCTTTCTTT. Protein: CASSLPGAVNTEAFF.

The chain recombines TRBV20-1 with TRBJ2-7; tentatively, D is TRBD1 or TRBD2 (6 bases each). The CDR3 spans 14 residues. Germline loops: CDR1 DFQATT, CDR2 SNEGSKA (reference sequence). Trimming left V 6 bases short and J 3 bases short, with 18 bases between. The CDR3 bases are TGCAGTGCGGTCGAAGGGGGGCCACTCTACGAGCAGTACTTC. Translating it yields CSAVEGGPLYEQYF.

V is TRBV3-1 and J is TRBJ1-2, with D maybe TRBD1 (6 bases). CDR1 and CDR2 from the germline V gene are LGHDT and YNNKEL (reference sequence). CDR3 length: 14 amino acids. V lost 0 bases and J lost 6, with 11 bases in between. CDR3 residues: CASSQDLGGDGYTF. The CDR3 DNA reads as TGTGCCAGCAGCCAAGATCTAGGGGGTGATGGCTACACCTTC.

A word on this clonotype: It may be a read error: a sequence one base away is much more abundant. The V and J genes are TRBV9 and TRBJ2-5, with D possibly called TRBD1 or TRBD2 (5 bases each). Per germline, CDR1 SGDLS and CDR2 YYNGEE. The CDR3 extends over 15 amino acids. CDR3 region: CASNVGGSGQETQYF. CDR3 coding DNA: TGTGCCAGCAACGTAGGAGGATCAGGGCAAGAGACCCAGTACTTC.

The V and J genes are TRBV7-2 and TRBJ2-5; TRBD1 agrees at 10 bases. This CDR3 comprises 14 residues. Trimming removed 4 bases from V and 5 bases from J; junction bases left unmatched: 4. Germline lookup yields CDR1 SGHTA and CDR2 FQGNSA. The DNA for the CDR3 is TGTGCCAGCAGCTCTGACAGGGGGCGGGAGACCCAGTACTTC. Translated: CASSSDRGRETQYF.

This clonotype was detected only once. This chain uses TRBV29-1 with TRBJ2-7, with D possibly TRBD1 on 5 matching bases. The CDR3 totals 12 residues. The V end was cut by 0 bases, the J end by 4 bases, with 7 bases between. CDR1 SQVTM and CDR2 ANQGSEA come from the germline V gene. This CDR3 reads CSVEESGYEQYF. In nucleotides, the CDR3 is TGCAGCGTTGAAGAGTCAGGGTACGAGCAGTACTTC.

In this sample, this clonotype turned up a few times. The chain uses TRBV5-1 and TRBJ1-6; 8 nucleotides line up with TRBD1. The CDR3 extends over 17 amino acids. J gave up 10 bases and V 0 bases, and 12 bases lay outside the gene matches. Per the germline V gene, CDR1 is SGHRS and CDR2 is YFSETQ. In nucleotides, the CDR3 is TGCGCCAGCAGCTTGGGGGATTCGGACAGGGTTTTGTCACCCCTCCACTTT. This gives the protein CASSLGDSDRVLSPLHF.

This clonotype was picked up many times. The chain has TRBV5-1 and TRBJ2-7, with 7 bases aligning to TRBD2. Germline assignment: CDR1 SGHRS and CDR2 YFSETQ. CDR3 length: 14 amino acids. Losses at the gene ends were 2 bases for V and 2 bases for J; bases not matched to a gene: 4. The CDR3 bases are TGCGCCAGCAGCTTAGGACTAGAGGCCTACGAGCAGTACTTC. It specifies CASSLGLEAYEQYF.

There are many counts of this clonotype. The chain has TRBV5-1 and TRBJ2-7; 10 nucleotides agree with TRBD1. J lost 4 bases, V lost 2 bases, and 9 bases had no gene match. CDR3 size: 16 residues. From germline, CDR1 is SGHRS and CDR2 YFSETQ. The CDR3 DNA reads TGCGCCAGCAGCTTAGGGTTAGGGACAGGGGATTACGAGCAGTACTTC. Its protein product is CASSLGLGTGDYEQYF.

At least ten counts were recorded for this clonotype. This chain uses TRBV6-5 with TRBJ2-5, with D perhaps matching TRBD1 (6 bases). V was clipped by 5 bases and J by 0 bases, with 13 bases between them. Germline V gene lookup returns CDR1 MNHEY and CDR2 SVGAGI. CDR3 size: 15 residues. The CDR3 region has the DNA TGTGCCAGCAGTCCCGGCAGGGGCTACCAAGAGACCCAGTACTTC. Translating it yields CASSPGRGYQETQYF.